The 31 T cell receptor beta chains in this list originate from one sample, sequenced in a study of T cells in Graves' hyperthyroidism and ophthalmopathy. Regions amplified from RNA transcripts were the TCR beta CDR3 regions. The study used the HTBI primer set for a first-round RT-PCR of the TCR CDR3. MiXCR, applied by TCRdb to the multiplex PCR reads, yields one record per CDR3 protein. The sample consists of about 320,000 distinct CDR3 sequences, about 15% of them appearing once. Sequencing was performed on blood. The receptor set was obtained from a young man with Graves' hyperthyroidism.

This clonotype was counted many times. The chain joins TRBV27 to TRBJ1-5; no definite D call. There are 14 residues in the CDR3. Trimming pared 5 bases from V and 3 bases from J, leaving 11 bases between. Germline values: CDR1 MNHEY, CDR2 SMNVEV (reference sequence). CDR3 sequence reads: CASSQTRYNQPQHF. The CDR3 DNA sequence: TGTGCCAGCAGTCAGACCCGTTACAATCAGCCCCAGCATTTT.

This clonotype was observed many times. V is TRBV20-1 and J is TRBJ2-7, with D possibly matching TRBD2 (5 bases). In germline, CDR1 is DFQATT, CDR2 SNEGSKA (reference sequence). There are 15 residues in the CDR3. Trimming removed 5 bases from V and 0 bases from J, with 17 bases in between. This CDR3 is CSAHESGSSSYEQYF. The CDR3 region has the DNA TGCAGTGCTCATGAGAGCGGTTCGTCCTCCTACGAGCAGTACTTC.

This clonotype was found a few times. The V call is TRBV3-1, the J call TRBJ2-2; D is uncertain. Germline loops: CDR1 LGHDT, CDR2 YNNKEL (reference sequence). There are 14 residues in the CDR3. V lost 0 bases, J lost 3 bases, and 5 bases lay in between. In DNA form, the CDR3 reads TGTGCCAGCAGCCAAGATCCGCACACCGGGGAGCTGTTTTTT. Amino acid sequence: CASSQDPHTGELFF.

There are many counts of this clonotype. The V gene is TRBV5-1, the J gene TRBJ1-2; no definite D call. The CDR3 has 13 residues. The V gene lost 2 bases and the J gene lost 2 bases, with 7 bases spanning the gap. Germline V CDR1 and CDR2: SGHRS, YFSETQ. The CDR3 sequence is CASSFAENYGYTF. The CDR3 coding sequence is TGCGCCAGCAGCTTTGCGGAGAACTATGGCTACACCTTC.

A remark on this clonotype: The CDR3 does not end in the conserved phenylalanine or tryptophan, so this is likely a read error. The rearrangement links TRBV30 to TRBJ2-3; 7 positions agree with TRBD2. The CDR3 loop spans 13 amino acids. Per germline, CDR1 GTSNPN and CDR2 SVGIG (reference sequence). V dropped 4 bases and J dropped 5; count of bases not matched to a gene: 6. Here the CDR3 reads CAWTRGELDTQYL. The DNA for the CDR3 is TGTGCCTGGACCCGGGGGGAGTTAGATACGCAGTATCTT.

This clonotype has ten or more counts. The chain combines TRBV28 with TRBJ1-1, with a weak D call TRBD1 (5 bases). This CDR3 has 14 amino acids. V dropped 4 bases and J dropped 8 bases, with 17 bases sitting between them. Germline-derived CDR1 and CDR2 are MDHEN and SYDVKM. The CDR3 DNA follows: TGTGCCAGCAGTTCGCCCGGGGCTCCAATAGAAGCTTTCTTT. Protein: CASSSPGAPIEAFF.

This clonotype was observed a handful of times. The chain uses TRBV12-3 or TRBV12-4 and TRBJ2-1; 8 nucleotides line up with TRBD2. The CDR3 has 16 amino acids. Trimming removed 5 bases from V and 0 bases from J; junction bases left unmatched: 6. CDR3 residues: CASSPAGLVSYNEQFF. DNA for the CDR3: TGTGCCAGCAGTCCGGCGGGACTAGTCTCCTACAATGAGCAGTTCTTC.

This clonotype has just a few counts. The J gene is TRBJ2-2, the V gene TRBV29-1; 9 positions agree with TRBD2. Per germline, CDR1 SQVTM and CDR2 ANQGSEA. CDR3 length: 15 amino acids. V shed 7 bases, J shed 2 bases, and the junction held 8 bases outside the gene matches. The CDR3 region is CSAFSGSFNTGELFF. The CDR3 nucleotides are TGCAGCGCTTTTAGCGGGAGTTTTAACACCGGGGAGCTGTTTTTT.

This clonotype has a handful of counts. This chain uses TRBV7-9 with TRBJ2-4; D possibly corresponds to TRBD2 (6 bases). Trimming shortened V by 5 bases and J by 0 bases, and 14 bases separated the two germline ends. Per germline, CDR1 SEHNR and CDR2 FQNEAQ (reference sequence). CDR3 size: 16 residues. The DNA of the CDR3 is TGTGCCAGCAGCCTGGGAGGAGCTAGAGCCAAAAACATTCAGTACTTC. Residues: CASSLGGARAKNIQYF.

Regarding this clonotype: A read error may be the cause here, since a much bigger clone is one base away. The J gene is TRBJ2-5, the V gene TRBV6-1; a weak D match, TRBD1 (5 bases). The CDR3 is 14 residues long. Looked up from germline, CDR1 is MNHNS and CDR2 is SASEGT. The CDR3 loop is CATTHPSGLETLYF. The CDR3 DNA sequence: TGTGCCACCACGCACCCCTCAGGGTTAGAGACCCTGTACTTC.

Concerning this clonotype itself: This may arise from a read error, as a much more abundant clone is one base away. This chain connects TRBV7-2 to TRBJ2-7; TRBD2 matches 9 bases. Germline V gene sequence: CDR1 SGHTA, CDR2 FQGNSA. V gave up 1 base and J gave up 4 bases; unmatched junction bases: 5. The CDR3 contains 15 residues. Here the CDR3 reads CASSLGAGGNYEQYF. Written as DNA, the CDR3 is TGTGCCAGCAGCTTAGGTGCGGGAGGGAATTACGAGCAGTACTTC.

This clonotype was found many times. This chain joins TRBV2 and TRBJ2-7, with 9 bases identical to TRBD1. Germline values: CDR1 SNHLY, CDR2 FYNNEI. The V gene end was trimmed by 5 bases and the J gene end by 2 bases; junction bases not matched to a gene: 7. The CDR3 sequence is 15 residues long. As DNA, the CDR3 is TGTGCCAGCAGTTTCGGGACAGGGAACACCTACGAGCAGTACTTC. Encoded protein: CASSFGTGNTYEQYF. The whole variable domain, remainder taken from reference TRBV2 and TRBJ2-7, is EPEVTQTPSHQVTQMGQEVILRCVPISNHLYFYWYRQILGQKVEFLVSFYNNEISEKSEIFDDQFSVERPDGSNFTLKIRSTKLEDSAMYFCASSFGTGNTYEQYFGPGTRLTVT.

This clonotype was detected a few times. This chain joins TRBV5-6 and TRBJ2-3; 14 bases fit TRBD2. Unmatched junction bases numbered 9, after V lost 0 bases and J lost 3 bases. Per germline, CDR1 SGHDT and CDR2 YYEEEE. The CDR3 length is 19 residues. CDR3 DNA: TGTGCCAGCAGCTTGGTAGGGACTAGCGGGAGTATGCATACAGATACGCAGTATTTT. It yields the protein CASSLVGTSGSMHTDTQYF.

This clonotype has only a few counts. The chain uses TRBV29-1 and TRBJ2-5; 12 bases fit TRBD1. The CDR3 sequence is 15 residues long. Per the germline V gene, CDR1 is SQVTM and CDR2 is ANQGSEA. Trimming took 4 bases from V and 4 from J; bases not matched to a gene: 7. In nucleotides, the CDR3 is TGCAGCGTTGGGATAGGGACAGGGGGCGCAGAGACCCAGTACTTC. It encodes CSVGIGTGGAETQYF.

V is TRBV20-1 and J is TRBJ1-2; D not certain. Germline V lookup: CDR1 DFQATT, CDR2 SNEGSKA (reference sequence). The CDR3 consists of 13 residues. V shed 3 bases and J shed 2 bases, with 10 bases lying between them. CDR3 nucleotides: TGCAGTGCTAGGGCCCGGTCCAACTATGGCTACACCTTC. This translates into CSARARSNYGYTF.

This clonotype was detected a few times. V is TRBV4-2 and J is TRBJ1-4; no firm D call. Germline V gene data show CDR1 as LGHNA and CDR2 as YNFKEQ. V was pared by 1 base and J by 0 bases, with 9 bases between. The CDR3 has 16 residues. DNA of the CDR3: TGTGCCAGCAGCCAAGTATACGCGGCAACTAATGAAAAACTGTTTTTT. Amino acid sequence: CASSQVYAATNEKLFF.

This clonotype appeared many times. The chain joins TRBV7-2 to TRBJ1-5; D remains unclear. Looked up from germline, CDR1 is SGHTA and CDR2 is FQGNSA. This CDR3 is built from 13 residues. Trimming removed 6 bases from V and 0 bases from J, with 6 bases in between. DNA for the CDR3: TGTGCCAGCAGTTTTTATAGCAATCAGCCCCAGCATTTT. Translated, it gives CASSFYSNQPQHF.

This clonotype was counted many times. The chain uses TRBV2 and TRBJ2-2; no clear D. V was cut by 6 bases and J by 3 bases, with 17 bases left in between. The CDR3 spans 16 residues. The V gene's germline CDR1 is SNHLY and CDR2 FYNNEI. The CDR3 here is CASSVRAPTDTGELFF. The CDR3 nucleotides read TGTGCCAGCAGCGTCCGGGCTCCGACGGACACCGGGGAGCTGTTTTTT.

There are a few counts of this clonotype. V is TRBV30 and J is TRBJ2-2, with a tentative D call TRBD1 (6 bases). Looked up from germline, CDR1 is GTSNPN and CDR2 is SVGIG (reference sequence). There are 14 residues in the CDR3. Deletions cut 4 bases from V and 4 bases from J, with 13 bases between. This chain's CDR3 is CAWISGAGTGELFF. CDR3 sequence (DNA): TGTGCCTGGATATCAGGGGCGGGCACCGGGGAGCTGTTTTTT.

This clonotype has a handful of counts. The J gene is TRBJ2-3, the V gene TRBV12-3 or TRBV12-4, with 12 bases fitting TRBD2. J was trimmed by 5 bases and V by 5 bases; bases with no gene match: 5. This CDR3 has 15 residues. The CDR3 reads CASSVTSGRKDTQYF. In nucleotides, the CDR3 is TGTGCCAGCAGTGTGACTAGCGGGAGAAAAGATACGCAGTATTTT.

The table lists this clonotype with a few counts. This sequence joins TRBV7-9 and TRBJ2-1; D is unclear. Trimming pared 1 base from V and 0 bases from J, leaving 10 bases between. Per germline, CDR1 SEHNR and CDR2 FQNEAQ (reference sequence). CDR3 size: 16 residues. The DNA for the CDR3 is TGTGCCAGCAGCTTAGGGGAACCGAGCTCCTACAATGAGCAGTTCTTC. It codes for CASSLGEPSSYNEQFF.

The chain combines TRBV5-1 with TRBJ1-4; D unclear. The CDR3 totals 14 residues. Germline loops: CDR1 SGHRS, CDR2 YFSETQ. Trimming stripped 4 bases from V and 0 bases from J, with 7 bases between. The CDR3 spells CASSEYATNEKLFF. The CDR3 region has the DNA TGCGCCAGCAGCGAATATGCAACTAATGAAAAACTGTTTTTT.

At least ten counts were recorded for this clonotype. This rearrangement joins TRBV3-1 to TRBJ2-2; unclear D gene. The V end was cut by 7 bases, the J end by 8 bases, with 11 bases between. Germline V gene lookup returns CDR1 LGHDT and CDR2 YNNKEL (reference sequence). CDR3 length equals 12 residues. This CDR3 reads CASNLELGELFF. The CDR3 DNA is TGTGCCAGCAACCTCGAACTTGGGGAGCTGTTTTTT.

Concerning this clonotype: A read error may be the cause here, since a much bigger clone is one base away. J is TRBJ2-3 and V is TRBV20-1; 9 positions match TRBD1. The CDR3 has 15 amino acids. Germline CDR1 DFQATT, CDR2 SNEGSKA (reference sequence). CDR3 loop: CSALPGQGYTDMQYF. The CDR3 DNA follows: TGCAGTGCTCTACCGGGACAGGGATACACAGATATGCAGTATTTT.

There are many counts of this clonotype. The V gene is TRBV5-5, the J gene TRBJ1-1; D unclear. This CDR3 region has 14 residues. V lost 6 bases and J 4 bases, leaving 16 bases between the germline ends. Germline V gene sequence: CDR1 SGHKS, CDR2 YYEKEE (reference sequence). The CDR3 loop is CASTFAPSTTEAFF. The CDR3 nucleotides read TGTGCCAGCACCTTTGCCCCTTCGACCACTGAAGCTTTCTTT.

In this sample, this clonotype turned up many times. The chain has TRBV5-1 and TRBJ2-1; possibly TRBD2 for D (6 bases). The CDR3 totals 13 residues. Trimming took 7 bases from V and 6 from J, leaving 14 bases between them. Germline CDR1 and CDR2: SGHRS and YFSETQ. Here the CDR3 DNA reads TGCGCCAGCGGCCGGGGCGGGGTCAATGAGCAGTTCTTC. It encodes CASGRGGVNEQFF.

In this sample, this clonotype turned up many times. This sequence joins TRBV30 and TRBJ2-1; TRBD1 is a possible D gene (6 bases). V was pared by 6 bases and J by 0 bases, with 12 bases between. The CDR3 runs to 14 residues. Germline CDR1 reads GTSNPN; CDR2 reads SVGIG (reference sequence). This CDR3 is CACTGPGSYNEQFF. The CDR3 region has the DNA TGTGCCTGTACAGGGCCCGGCTCCTACAATGAGCAGTTCTTC.

At least ten counts were recorded for this clonotype. V is TRBV28 and J is TRBJ2-5; D may be TRBD2 (6 bases). Germline loops: CDR1 MDHEN, CDR2 SYDVKM. The V end lost 2 bases, the J end lost 5 bases, and 27 bases lay between the germline ends. CDR3 length: 19 residues. The CDR3 DNA reads TGTGCCAGCAGTTTAAAACCTGGCGGGGTGGCGGGTGTCATGGAGACCCAGTACTTC. This translates into CASSLKPGGVAGVMETQYF.

This clonotype was seen only a few times. The gene calls are TRBV20-1 and TRBJ1-1; D is unresolved. The CDR3 loop spans 11 amino acids. Germline V CDR1 and CDR2: DFQATT, SNEGSKA (reference sequence). Trimming cost V 7 bases and J 6 bases, with 12 bases left between them. This chain's CDR3 is CSEVREAEAFF. The CDR3 region has the DNA TGCAGTGAAGTACGGGAAGCTGAAGCTTTCTTT.

The chain joins TRBV18 to TRBJ1-5; 8 positions match TRBD1. The germline gives CDR1 KGHSH, CDR2 LQKENI. This CDR3 region has 14 residues. V gave up 5 bases and J gave up 6 bases; unmatched junction bases: 6. The CDR3 sequence: CASSERTGSQPQHF. The CDR3 DNA is TGTGCCAGCTCAGAACGGACAGGGAGTCAGCCCCAGCATTTT. The full variable domain, with the rest looked up from reference TRBV18 and TRBJ1-5, is NAGVMQNPRHLVRRRGQEARLRCSPMKGHSHVYWYRQLPEEGLKFMVYLQKENIIDESGMPKERFSAEFPKEGPSILRIQQVVRGDSAAYFCASSERTGSQPQHFGDGTRLSIL.

This clonotype showed up just a few times. V and J are TRBV5-1 and TRBJ2-2, with 8 positions matching TRBD1. CDR3 length equals 16 residues. V shed 3 bases and J 1 base; nucleotides not matched to a gene: 5. Germline-derived CDR1 and CDR2 are SGHRS and YFSETQ. CDR3 nucleotide sequence: TGCGCCAGCAGCTCCACAGGGGGAATGAACACCGGGGAGCTGTTTTTT. It yields the protein CASSSTGGMNTGELFF.